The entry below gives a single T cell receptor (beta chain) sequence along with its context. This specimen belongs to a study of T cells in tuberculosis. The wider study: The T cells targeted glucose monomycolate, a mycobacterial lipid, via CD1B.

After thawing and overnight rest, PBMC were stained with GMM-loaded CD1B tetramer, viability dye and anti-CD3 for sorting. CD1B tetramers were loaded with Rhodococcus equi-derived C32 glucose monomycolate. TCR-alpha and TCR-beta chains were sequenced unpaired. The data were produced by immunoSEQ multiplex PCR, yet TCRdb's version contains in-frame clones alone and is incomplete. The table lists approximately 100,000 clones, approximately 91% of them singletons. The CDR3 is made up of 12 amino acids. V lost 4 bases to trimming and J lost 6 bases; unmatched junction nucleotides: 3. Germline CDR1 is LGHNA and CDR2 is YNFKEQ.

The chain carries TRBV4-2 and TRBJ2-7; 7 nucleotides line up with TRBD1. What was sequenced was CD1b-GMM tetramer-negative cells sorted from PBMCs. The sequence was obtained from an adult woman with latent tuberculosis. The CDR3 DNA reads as TGTGCCAGCAGCCCGACAGGGAGCGAGCAGTACTTC. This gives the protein CASSPTGSEQYF.